Listed below are T cell receptor beta chains from one sample, sequenced in a study of cytomegalovirus exposure and HLA in healthy donors. This table comes from immunoSEQ multiplex PCR, and its TCRdb copy is limited to in-frame clones, with some not included. The sample has just over 60,000 clones; the top ten hold more than 5%. Sequencing was performed on PBMCs. The receptors stem from a man under 40 in good health and CMV-seropositive. CDR3s include the opening cysteine and the closing phenylalanine or tryptophan. Each record gives: D gene, J gene, V gene, CDR3 DNA, CDR3 protein. A D gene is named only where the DNA matches it firmly.

D: TRBD1; J: TRBJ1-1; V: TRBV5-1; DNA: TGCGCCAGCAGCTTGGGGACAGGGGAGGAAGCTTTCTTT; CDR3: CASSLGTGEEAFF
D: NA; J: TRBJ2-2; V: TRBV7-3; DNA: TGTGCCAGCAGCTTATCCCAGGGGTCCGGGGAGCTGTTTTTT; CDR3: CASSLSQGSGELFF
D: NA; J: TRBJ1-1; V: TRBV6-1; DNA: TGTGCCAGCAGTGAAGCAAGGAGAGACACTGAAGCTTTCTTT; CDR3: CASSEARRDTEAFF
D: TRBD1; J: TRBJ1-5; V: TRBV29-1; DNA: TGCAGCGTTTCAGGGTTGGGGACAGACGATCAGCCCCAGCATTTT; CDR3: CSVSGLGTDDQPQHF
D: TRBD1; J: TRBJ2-7; V: TRBV5-4; DNA: TGTGCCAGCAGCTTTCGGGACAGGGGAACCTACGAGCAGTACTTC; CDR3: CASSFRDRGTYEQYF
D: TRBD2; J: TRBJ2-7; V: TRBV5-1; DNA: TGCGCCAGCAGCCCGGGACAACTAGCGGGCTACGAGCAGTACTTC; CDR3: CASSPGQLAGYEQYF
D: NA; J: TRBJ1-2; V: TRBV4-2; DNA: TGTGCCAGCAACAGGGCCTCGCGGGATGGCTACACCTTC; CDR3: CASNRASRDGYTF
D: TRBD1; J: TRBJ1-2; V: TRBV19; DNA: TGTGCCAGTAGTGCTTACAGGGGGTATGGCTACACCTTC; CDR3: CASSAYRGYGYTF
D: NA; J: TRBJ2-7; V: TRBV1; DNA: TGCACCAGCAGCCCACGTGAGCAGGCTACCTACGAGCAGTACTTC; CDR3: CTSSPREQATYEQYF
D: TRBD2; J: TRBJ2-5; V: TRBV7-9; DNA: TGTGCCAGCAGCTGGTCGGGAAGGAGCGGGAGGAAAGAGACCCAGTACTTC; CDR3: CASSWSGRSGRKETQYF
D: NA; J: TRBJ2-3; V: TRBV6-4; DNA: TGTGCCAGCAGTGAAATTCACAGGGAGACGCAGTATTTT; CDR3: CASSEIHRETQYF
D: TRBD1; J: TRBJ1-2; V: TRBV30; DNA: TGTGCCTGGATACAGGACAGGGCTAAGGGCTACACCTTC; CDR3: CAWIQDRAKGYTF
D: TRBD2; J: TRBJ2-3; V: TRBV2; DNA: TGCGCCAGCAGGCCGAATTATGCGGGGGCAGATACGCAGTATTTT; CDR3: CASRPNYAGADTQYF